The entry below gives a single TCR beta chain sequence along with its context. Its target is unknown. Measured with immunoSEQ multiplex PCR; TCRdb has only the in-frame clones, and not every one. This sample has some 2,000,000 clones, with around 96% found just once. These data belong to a study of shared clonotypes between healthy human individuals. Study-level information: Two female and a few male donors aged 18 to 49 were enrolled. Study outcomes and limitations: Sample collection involved blood only; tissue repertoires are likely different. Sequencing depth was expected to influence donor clonotype sharing.

Naive CD8 isolation took CD45RO-negative cells positively selected for CCR7 and excluded terminally differentiated effector memory CD45RA+ cells. All participating donors were Caucasian adults from Nashville, Tennessee. Sequences were obtained from naive CD8+ T cells sorted from blood. This clonotype was sampled from a man between 18 and 35 years old in good health.

CDR3: CATSRSRGVPTEAFF. CDR3 DNA sequence: TGTGCCACCAGCAGATCAAGGGGGGTCCCCACTGAAGCTTTCTTT. The chain employs TRBV15 and TRBJ1-1; D might be TRBD1 (6 bases). This CDR3 has 15 amino acids. Trimming left V 2 bases short and J 4 bases short, with 14 bases between. Germline V gene lookup returns CDR1 LNHNV and CDR2 YYDKDF (reference sequence).